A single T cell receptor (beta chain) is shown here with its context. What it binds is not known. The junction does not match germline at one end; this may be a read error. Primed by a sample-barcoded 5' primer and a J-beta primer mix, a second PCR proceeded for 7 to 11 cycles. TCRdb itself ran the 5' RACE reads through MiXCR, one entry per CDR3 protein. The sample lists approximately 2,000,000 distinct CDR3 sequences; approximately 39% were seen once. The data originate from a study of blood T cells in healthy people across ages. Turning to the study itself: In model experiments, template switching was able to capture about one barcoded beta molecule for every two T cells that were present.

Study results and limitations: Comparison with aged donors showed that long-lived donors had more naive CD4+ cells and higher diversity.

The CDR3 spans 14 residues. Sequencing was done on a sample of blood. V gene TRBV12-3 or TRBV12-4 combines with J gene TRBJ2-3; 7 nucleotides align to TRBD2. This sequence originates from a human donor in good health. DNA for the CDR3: TGTGCCAGCAGCCGGGAGGTCCAAACAGATACGCGGTATTTT. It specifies CASSREVQTDTRYF.